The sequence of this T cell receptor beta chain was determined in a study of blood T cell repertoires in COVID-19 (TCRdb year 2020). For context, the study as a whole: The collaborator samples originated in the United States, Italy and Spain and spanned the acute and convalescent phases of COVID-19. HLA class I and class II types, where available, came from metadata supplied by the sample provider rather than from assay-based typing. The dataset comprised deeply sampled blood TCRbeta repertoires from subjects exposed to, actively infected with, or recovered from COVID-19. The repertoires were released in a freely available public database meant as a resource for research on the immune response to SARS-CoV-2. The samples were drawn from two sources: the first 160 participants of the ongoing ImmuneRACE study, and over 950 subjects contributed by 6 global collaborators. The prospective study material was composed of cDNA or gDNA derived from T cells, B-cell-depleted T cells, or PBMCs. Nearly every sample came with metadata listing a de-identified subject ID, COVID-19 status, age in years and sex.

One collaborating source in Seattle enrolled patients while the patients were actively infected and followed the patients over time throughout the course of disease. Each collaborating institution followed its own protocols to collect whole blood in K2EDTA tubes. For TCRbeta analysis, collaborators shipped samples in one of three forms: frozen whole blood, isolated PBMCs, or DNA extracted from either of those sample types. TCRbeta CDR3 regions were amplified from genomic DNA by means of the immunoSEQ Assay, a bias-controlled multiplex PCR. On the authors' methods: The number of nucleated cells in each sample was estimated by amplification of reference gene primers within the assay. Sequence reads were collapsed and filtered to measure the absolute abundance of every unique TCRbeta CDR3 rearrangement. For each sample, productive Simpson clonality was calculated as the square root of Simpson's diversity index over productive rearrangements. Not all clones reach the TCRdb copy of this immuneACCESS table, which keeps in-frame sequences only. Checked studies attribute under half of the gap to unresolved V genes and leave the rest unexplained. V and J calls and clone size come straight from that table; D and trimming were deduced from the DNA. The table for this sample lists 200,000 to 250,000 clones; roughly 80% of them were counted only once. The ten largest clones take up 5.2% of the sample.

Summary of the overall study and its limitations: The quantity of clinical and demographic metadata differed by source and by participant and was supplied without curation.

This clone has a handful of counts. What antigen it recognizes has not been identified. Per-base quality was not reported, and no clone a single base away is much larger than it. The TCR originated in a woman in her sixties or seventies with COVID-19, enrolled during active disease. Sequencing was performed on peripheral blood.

The CDR3 has the sequence CASSSQGRQYTNYGYTF. The bases are TGTGCCAGCAGCTCTCAGGGTCGCCAATATACTAACTATGGCTACACCTTC. This chain joins TRBV7-9 to TRBJ1-2; TRBD1 might be the D gene, on 5 matching bases. From the cysteine up to the phenylalanine, the CDR3 has a length of 17 residues. This entry keeps only the CDR3 DNA: 51 bases, framed from base 1. Relative to germline, V is 4 bases shorter and J is 0 bases shorter, with 18 bases between their ends. CDR1 SEHNR and CDR2 FQNEAQ were looked up in the germline V gene (reference sequence).